This TCR beta chain derives from a study of OX40 agonist ivuxolimab in advanced cancers. Across the study: The eligibility criteria allowed prior anti-PD-1, anti-PD-L1 or anti-CTLA-4 therapy, and 40% had some.

Systemic immunosuppression or a history of autoimmune disease excluded patients. This table comes from immunoSEQ multiplex PCR, and its TCRdb copy is limited to in-frame clones, with some not included. The sample has approximately 39,000 clones, roughly 81% seen once. Overall study results and limits: Relatively little clonal expansion, among the lowest observed, appeared in partial responders at 0.1-3.0 mg/kg. Normalized T-cell clonal expansion was also low in some nonresponders.

CDR3 length: 19 residues. V was pared by 4 bases and J by 7 bases, with 17 bases of the junction left unmatched. The germline V gene encodes CDR1 LNHNV and CDR2 YYDKDF (reference sequence). Concerning this clone itself: Its antigen is unidentified.

The material was CD4+ or CD8+ T cells sorted from blood, obtained in a trial of the OX40 agonist ivuxolimab. The sequence came from an adult with an advanced solid tumor such as melanoma, head and neck, liver or kidney cancer. The chain carries TRBV15 and TRBJ2-1; TRBD2 agrees at 12 bases. CDR3 protein: CATSKSGLAGAHSGNEQFF. In DNA form, the CDR3 reads TGTGCCACCAGCAAATCGGGACTAGCGGGCGCCCACTCGGGAAATGAGCAGTTCTTC.